This T cell receptor beta chain appears in the sequencing data of a study of T cells in localized non-small cell lung cancer. The study's findings and limits: Median detection of top 100 tumor clones in adjacent lung was roughly 61 clones.

As regards this clone: The antigen is undetermined.

Measured with immunoSEQ multiplex PCR; TCRdb has only the in-frame clones, and not every one. The table shows tens of thousands of clones, with more than 80% occurring only once. CDR1 and CDR2 (germline): ENHRY, SYGVKD. Trimming removed 3 bases at V and 5 bases at J, with 17 bases between. The CDR3 contains 15 residues. The source material was peripheral blood, sampled before any cancer treatment. The TCR comes from a female donor older than 55 with stage I lung adenocarcinoma. The chain employs TRBV10-3 and TRBJ2-7, with TRBD2 as a possible D gene (6 bases). The CDR3 protein is CAISDGGLPTHEQYF. CDR3 bases: TGTGCCATCAGTGATGGAGGGTTGCCTACTCACGAGCAGTACTTC.